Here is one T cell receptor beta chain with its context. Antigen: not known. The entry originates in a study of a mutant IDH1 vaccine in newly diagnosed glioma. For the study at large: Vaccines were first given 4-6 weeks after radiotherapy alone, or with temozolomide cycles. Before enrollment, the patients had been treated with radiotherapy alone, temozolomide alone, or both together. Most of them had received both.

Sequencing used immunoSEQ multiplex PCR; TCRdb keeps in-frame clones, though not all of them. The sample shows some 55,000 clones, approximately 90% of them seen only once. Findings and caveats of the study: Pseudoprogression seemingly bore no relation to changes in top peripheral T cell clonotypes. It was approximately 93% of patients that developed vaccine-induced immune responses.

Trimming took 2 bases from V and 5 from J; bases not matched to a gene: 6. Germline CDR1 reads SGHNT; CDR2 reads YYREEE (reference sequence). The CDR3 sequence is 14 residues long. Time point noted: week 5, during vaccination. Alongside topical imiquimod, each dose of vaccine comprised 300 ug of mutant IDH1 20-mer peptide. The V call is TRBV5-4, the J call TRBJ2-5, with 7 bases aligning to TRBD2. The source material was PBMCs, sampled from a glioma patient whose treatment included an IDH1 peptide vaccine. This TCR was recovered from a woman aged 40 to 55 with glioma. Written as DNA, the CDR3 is TGTGCCAGCAGCTTACCGGGACTAAGGGAGACCCAGTACTTC. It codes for CASSLPGLRETQYF.